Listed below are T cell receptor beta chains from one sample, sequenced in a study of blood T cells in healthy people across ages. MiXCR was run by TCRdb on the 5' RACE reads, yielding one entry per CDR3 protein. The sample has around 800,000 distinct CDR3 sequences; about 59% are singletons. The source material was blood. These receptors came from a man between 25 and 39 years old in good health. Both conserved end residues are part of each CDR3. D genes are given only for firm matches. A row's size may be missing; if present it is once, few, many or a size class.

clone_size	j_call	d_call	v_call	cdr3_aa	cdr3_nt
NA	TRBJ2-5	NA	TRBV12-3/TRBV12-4	CASSAGANPTAETQYF	TGTGCCAGCAGTGCGGGGGCCAATCCTACAGCGGAGACCCAGTACTTC
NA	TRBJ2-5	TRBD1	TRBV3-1	CASSQGGQAKQYF	TGTGCCAGCAGCCAAGGTGGACAGGCTAAGCAGTACTTC
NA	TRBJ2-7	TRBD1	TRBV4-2	CASSQGQGFYEQYF	TGTGCCAGCAGCCAAGGACAGGGGTTCTACGAGCAGTACTTC
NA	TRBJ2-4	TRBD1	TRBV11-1	CASSLDRVSPKNIQYF	TGTGCCAGCAGCCTCGACAGGGTATCTCCCAAAAACATTCAGTACTTC
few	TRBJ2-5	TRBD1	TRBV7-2	CASSSGQGGMETQYF	TGTGCCAGCAGCTCAGGACAGGGGGGGATGGAGACCCAGTACTTC
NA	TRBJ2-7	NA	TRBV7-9	CASSLASQSSYEQYF	TGTGCCAGCAGCTTAGCGTCCCAGTCCTCCTACGAGCAGTACTTC
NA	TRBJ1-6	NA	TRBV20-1	CSAPVGGDLNSPLHF	TGCAGTGCCCCCGTGGGCGGAGACCTTAATTCACCCCTCCACTTT
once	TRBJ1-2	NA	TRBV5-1	CASSLVTGIDGYTF	TGCGCCAGCAGCTTGGTAACGGGGATCGATGGCTACACCTTC
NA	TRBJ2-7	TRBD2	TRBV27	CASSLSGLAPTYEQYF	TGTGCCAGCAGTTTATCCGGACTAGCGCCTACCTACGAGCAGTACTTC
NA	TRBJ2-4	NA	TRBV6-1	CAILQPGQRDEQYF	TGTGCCATTCTTCAACCGGGACAACGGGATGAGCAGTACTTC
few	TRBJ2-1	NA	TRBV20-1	CSASGGPPDEQFF	TGCAGTGCTAGCGGGGGGCCGCCCGATGAGCAGTTCTTC
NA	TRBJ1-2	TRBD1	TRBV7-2	CASSQQTGNGYGYTF	TGTGCCAGCAGCCAACAGACAGGGAATGGCTATGGCTACACCTTC
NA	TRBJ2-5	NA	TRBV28	CASTKETQYF	TGTGCCAGCACAAAAGAGACCCAGTACTTC
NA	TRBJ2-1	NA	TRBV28	CASSPGSLSSYNEQFF	TGTGCCAGCAGCCCAGGCTCCTTAAGCTCCTACAATGAGCAGTTCTTC
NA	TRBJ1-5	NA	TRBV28	CVSSDGGAQPQHF	TGTGTCAGCAGTGACGGGGGCGCGCAGCCCCAGCATTTT
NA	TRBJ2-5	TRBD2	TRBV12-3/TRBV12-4	CASKPGLAGSGETQYF	TGTGCCAGCAAACCGGGACTAGCGGGGTCTGGGGAGACCCAGTACTTC
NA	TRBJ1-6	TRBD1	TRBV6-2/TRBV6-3	CASSPDRGASSPLHF	TGTGCCAGCAGCCCAGACAGGGGAGCGAGTTCACCCCTCCACTTT
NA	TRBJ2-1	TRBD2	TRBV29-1	CSVEGKRGPRSSYNEQFF	TGCAGCGTTGAAGGCAAGCGGGGGCCTAGGAGCTCCTACAATGAGCAGTTCTTC
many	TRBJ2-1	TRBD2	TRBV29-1	CSVELAGGHRNEQFF	TGCAGCGTGGAACTAGCGGGGGGGCATAGGAATGAGCAGTTCTTC
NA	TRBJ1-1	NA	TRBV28	CASSLIPGANTEAFF	TGTGCCAGCAGTTTAATTCCGGGGGCGAACACTGAAGCTTTCTTT
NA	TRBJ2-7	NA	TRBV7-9	CASSPGARYEQYF	TGTGCCAGCAGCCCCGGGGCCCGCTACGAGCAGTACTTC
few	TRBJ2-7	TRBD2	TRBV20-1	CSAFPQTSGGYLYEQYF	TGCAGTGCTTTTCCCCAGACTAGCGGGGGCTATTTGTACGAGCAGTACTTC
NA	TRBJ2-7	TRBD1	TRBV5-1	CASRQGAITYEQYF	TGCGCCTCACGACAGGGGGCTATTACCTACGAGCAGTACTTC
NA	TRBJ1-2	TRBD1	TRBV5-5	CASIPGQGIYGYTF	TGTGCCAGCATTCCGGGACAGGGGATATATGGCTACACCTTC
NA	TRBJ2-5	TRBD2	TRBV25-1	CASSDPASGGAETQYF	TGTGCCAGCAGTGACCCGGCTAGCGGGGGGGCGGAGACCCAGTACTTC
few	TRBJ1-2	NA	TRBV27	CASSLYGQPGHYGYTF	TGTGCCAGCAGTTTATATGGACAGCCGGGTCACTATGGCTACACCTTC
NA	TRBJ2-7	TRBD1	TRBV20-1	CSAPDRVKYEQYF	TGCAGTGCCCCGGACAGGGTAAAGTACGAGCAGTACTTC
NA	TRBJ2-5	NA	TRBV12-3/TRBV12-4	CASSLRQVKMETQYF	TGTGCCAGCAGTTTAAGACAGGTGAAAATGGAGACCCAGTACTTC
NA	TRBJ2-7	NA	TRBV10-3	CAISESGTGPYEQYF	TGTGCCATCAGTGAGTCTGGGACGGGACCCTACGAGCAGTACTTC
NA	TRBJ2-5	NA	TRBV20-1	CSAPSSMFQETQYF	TGCAGTGCTCCCTCCAGTATGTTCCAAGAGACCCAGTACTTC
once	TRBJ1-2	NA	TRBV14	CASSTAGSSGSGYTF	TGTGCCAGCAGTACTGCCGGGTCTTCGGGGAGTGGCTACACCTTC
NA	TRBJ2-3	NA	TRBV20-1	CSADPPKTDTQYF	TGCAGTGCTGACCCCCCTAAAACAGATACGCAGTATTTT
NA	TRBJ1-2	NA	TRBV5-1	CASSLRDKTSNYGYTF	TGCGCCAGCAGCTTACGGGACAAGACGAGTAACTATGGCTACACCTTC
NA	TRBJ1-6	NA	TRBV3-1	CASSQDPHSPLHF	TGTGCCAGCAGCCAAGATCCACATTCACCCCTCCACTTT
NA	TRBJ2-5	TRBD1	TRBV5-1	CASSLAYTGGQETQYF	TGCGCCAGCAGCTTGGCGTACACAGGGGGCCAAGAGACCCAGTACTTC
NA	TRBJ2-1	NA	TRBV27	CASSLGGALPFDEQFF	TGTGCCAGCAGCCTCGGTGGAGCACTTCCTTTCGATGAGCAGTTCTTC
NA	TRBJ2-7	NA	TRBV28	CASSQATSAGPTYEQYF	TGTGCCAGCAGCCAGGCCACCTCGGCAGGGCCTACCTACGAGCAGTACTTC
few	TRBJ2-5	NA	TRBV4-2	CASSQAIPVSREEGTQYF	TGTGCCAGCAGCCAAGCTATCCCCGTGTCGAGAGAGGAAGGGACCCAGTACTTC
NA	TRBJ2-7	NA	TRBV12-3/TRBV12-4	CASSFGQSYNEQYF	TGTGCCAGCAGTTTCGGCCAGAGCTACAATGAGCAGTACTTC
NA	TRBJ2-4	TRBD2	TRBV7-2	CASSPGGLAGGQEGNIQYF	TGTGCCAGCAGCCCCGGCGGACTAGCGGGGGGGCAGGAGGGAAACATTCAGTACTTC
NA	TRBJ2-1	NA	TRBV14	CASSQVQGLDEQFF	TGTGCCAGCAGCCAAGTCCAGGGGCTCGATGAGCAGTTCTTC
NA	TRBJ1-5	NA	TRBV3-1	CASSLGPTNQPQHF	TGTGCCAGCAGCCTCGGGCCAACGAATCAGCCCCAGCATTTT
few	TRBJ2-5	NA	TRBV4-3	CASSQGPRLDETQYF	TGCGCCAGCAGCCAAGGCCCTCGGCTTGATGAGACCCAGTACTTC
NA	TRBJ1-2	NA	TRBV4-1	CASSQDLGMVGYTF	TGCGCCAGCAGCCAAGATCTGGGGATGGTTGGCTACACCTTC
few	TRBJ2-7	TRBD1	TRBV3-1	CASSQSGQGTYEQYF	TGTGCCAGCAGCCAGTCCGGACAGGGGACCTACGAGCAGTACTTC
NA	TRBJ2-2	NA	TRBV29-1	CSVEVREGGPGELFF	TGCAGCGTTGAAGTGAGGGAAGGAGGACCCGGGGAGCTGTTTTTT
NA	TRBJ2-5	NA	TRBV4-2	CASSQEYRQGGETQYF	TGTGCCAGCAGCCAAGAGTACCGGCAGGGAGGAGAGACCCAGTACTTC
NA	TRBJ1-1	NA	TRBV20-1	CSASLDTEAFF	TGCAGTGCTAGTTTGGACACTGAAGCTTTCTTT
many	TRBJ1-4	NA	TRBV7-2	CASSVSPDEKLFF	TGTGCCAGCAGCGTTTCGCCAGACGAAAAACTGTTTTTT
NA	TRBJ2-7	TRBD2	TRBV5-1	CASGSRGVRDEQYF	TGCGCCAGCGGCTCTCGGGGGGTGCGAGACGAGCAGTACTTC
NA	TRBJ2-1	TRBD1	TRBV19	CASSPSGTAYNEQFF	TGTGCCAGTAGTCCTTCCGGGACAGCCTACAATGAGCAGTTCTTC
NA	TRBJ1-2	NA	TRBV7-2	CASSPNGGSNYGYTF	TGTGCCAGCAGCCCAAATGGGGGATCTAACTATGGCTACACCTTC